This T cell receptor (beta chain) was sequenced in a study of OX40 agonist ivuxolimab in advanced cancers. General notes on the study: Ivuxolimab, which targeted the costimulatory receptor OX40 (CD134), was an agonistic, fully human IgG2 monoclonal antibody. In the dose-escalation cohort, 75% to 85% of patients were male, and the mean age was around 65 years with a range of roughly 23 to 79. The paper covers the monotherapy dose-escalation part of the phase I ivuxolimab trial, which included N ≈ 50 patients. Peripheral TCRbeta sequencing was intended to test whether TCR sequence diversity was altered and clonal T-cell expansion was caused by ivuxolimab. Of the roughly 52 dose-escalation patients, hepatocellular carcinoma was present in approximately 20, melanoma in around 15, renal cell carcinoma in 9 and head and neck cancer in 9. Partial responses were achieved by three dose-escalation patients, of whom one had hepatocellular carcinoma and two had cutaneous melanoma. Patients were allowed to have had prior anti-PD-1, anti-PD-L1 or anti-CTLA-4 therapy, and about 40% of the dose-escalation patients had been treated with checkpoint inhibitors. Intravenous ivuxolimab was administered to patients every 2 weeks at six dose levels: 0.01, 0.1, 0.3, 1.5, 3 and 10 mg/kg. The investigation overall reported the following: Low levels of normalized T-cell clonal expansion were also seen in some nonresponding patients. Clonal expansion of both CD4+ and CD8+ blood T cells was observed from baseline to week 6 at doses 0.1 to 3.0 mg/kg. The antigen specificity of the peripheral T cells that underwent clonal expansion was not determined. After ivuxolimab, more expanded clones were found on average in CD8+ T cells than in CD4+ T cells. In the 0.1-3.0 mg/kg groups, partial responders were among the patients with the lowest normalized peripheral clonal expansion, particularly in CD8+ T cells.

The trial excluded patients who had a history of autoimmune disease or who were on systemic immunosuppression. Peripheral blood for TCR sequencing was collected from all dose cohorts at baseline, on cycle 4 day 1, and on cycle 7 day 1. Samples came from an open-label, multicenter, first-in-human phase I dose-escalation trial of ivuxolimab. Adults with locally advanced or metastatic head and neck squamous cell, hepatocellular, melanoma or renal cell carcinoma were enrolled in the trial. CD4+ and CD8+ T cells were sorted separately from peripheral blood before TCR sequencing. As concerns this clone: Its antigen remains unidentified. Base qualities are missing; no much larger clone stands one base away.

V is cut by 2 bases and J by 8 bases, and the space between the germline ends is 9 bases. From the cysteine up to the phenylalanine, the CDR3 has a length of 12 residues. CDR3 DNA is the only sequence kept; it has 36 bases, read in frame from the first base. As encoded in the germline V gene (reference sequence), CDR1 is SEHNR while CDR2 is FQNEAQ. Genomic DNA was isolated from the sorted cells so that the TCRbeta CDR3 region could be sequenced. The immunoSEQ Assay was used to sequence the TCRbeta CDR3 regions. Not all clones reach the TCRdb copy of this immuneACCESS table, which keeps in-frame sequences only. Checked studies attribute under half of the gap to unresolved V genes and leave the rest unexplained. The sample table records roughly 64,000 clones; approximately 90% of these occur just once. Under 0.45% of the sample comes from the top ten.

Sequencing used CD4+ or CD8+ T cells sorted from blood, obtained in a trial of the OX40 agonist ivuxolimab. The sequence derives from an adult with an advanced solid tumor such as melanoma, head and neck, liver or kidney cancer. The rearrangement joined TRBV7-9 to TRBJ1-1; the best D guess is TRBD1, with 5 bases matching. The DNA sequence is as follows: TGTGCCAGCAGCTTACGTAGGGACGAAGCTTTCTTT. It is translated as CASSLRRDEAFF. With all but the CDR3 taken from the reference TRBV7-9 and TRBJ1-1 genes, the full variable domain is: DTGVSQNPRHKITKRGQNVTFRCDPISEHNRLYWYRQTLGQGPEFLTYFQNEAQLEKSRLLSDRFSAERPKGSFSTLEIQRTEQGDSAMYLCASSLRRDEAFFGQGTRLTVV.